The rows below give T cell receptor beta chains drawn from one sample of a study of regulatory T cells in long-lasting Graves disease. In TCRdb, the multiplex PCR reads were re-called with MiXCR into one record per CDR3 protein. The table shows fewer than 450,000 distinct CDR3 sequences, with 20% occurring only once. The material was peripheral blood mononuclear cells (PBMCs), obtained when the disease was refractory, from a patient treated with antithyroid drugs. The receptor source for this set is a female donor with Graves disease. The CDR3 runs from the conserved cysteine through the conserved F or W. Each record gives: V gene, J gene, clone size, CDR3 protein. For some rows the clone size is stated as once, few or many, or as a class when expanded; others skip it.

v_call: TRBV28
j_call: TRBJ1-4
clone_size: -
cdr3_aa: CASSRQGVGNEKLLF

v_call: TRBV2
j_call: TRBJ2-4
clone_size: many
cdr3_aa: CASSDKGVLPKNIQYF

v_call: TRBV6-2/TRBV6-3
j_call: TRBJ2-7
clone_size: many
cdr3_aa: CASSYSTQVGRSEQYF

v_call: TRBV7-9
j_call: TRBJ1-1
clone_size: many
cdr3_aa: CASSQQGANTEAFF

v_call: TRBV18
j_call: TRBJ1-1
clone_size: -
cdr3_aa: CASSPGQGGTEAFF

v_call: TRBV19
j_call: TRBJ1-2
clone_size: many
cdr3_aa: CASSIVGQGPYGYTF

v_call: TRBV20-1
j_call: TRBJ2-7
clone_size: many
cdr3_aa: CSAPLLAGVASYEQYF

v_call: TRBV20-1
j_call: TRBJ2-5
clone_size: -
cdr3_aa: CSARKAGQETQYF

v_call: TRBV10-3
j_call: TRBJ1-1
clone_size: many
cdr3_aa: CAISDWTVTEAFF

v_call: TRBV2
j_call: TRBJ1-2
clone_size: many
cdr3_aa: CASSEIGLGNYGYTF

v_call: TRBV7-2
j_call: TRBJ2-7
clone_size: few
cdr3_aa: CSSRQGLAGAYEQYF

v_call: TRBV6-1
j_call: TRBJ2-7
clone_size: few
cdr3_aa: CASRNSGIAYEQYF

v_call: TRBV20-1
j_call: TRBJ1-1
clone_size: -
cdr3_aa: CSARQGPNTEAFF

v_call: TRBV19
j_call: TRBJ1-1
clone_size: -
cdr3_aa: CASSIGNRMNTEAFF

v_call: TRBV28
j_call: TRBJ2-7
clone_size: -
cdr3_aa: CASSLGLHGRAPGEQYF

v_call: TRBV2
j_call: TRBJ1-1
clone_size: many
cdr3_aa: CASRYLFSGSTEAFF

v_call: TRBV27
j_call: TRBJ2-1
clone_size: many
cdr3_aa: CASSFGGLHNEQFF

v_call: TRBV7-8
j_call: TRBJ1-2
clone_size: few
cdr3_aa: CASSLVTGLSYTF

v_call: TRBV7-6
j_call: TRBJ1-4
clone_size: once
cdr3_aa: CASSLNFGNEKLFF

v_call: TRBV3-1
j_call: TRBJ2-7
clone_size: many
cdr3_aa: CASSQVLSTPYEQYF

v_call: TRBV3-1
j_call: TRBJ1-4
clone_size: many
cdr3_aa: CASSLGGTGLEKLFF

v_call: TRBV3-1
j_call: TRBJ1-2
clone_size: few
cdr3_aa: CASSQGGLYGYTF

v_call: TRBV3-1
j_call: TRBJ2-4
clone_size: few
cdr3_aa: CASSPFGGGLKNIQYF

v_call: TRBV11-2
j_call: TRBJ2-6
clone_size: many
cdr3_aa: CASSFIAGELLSGANVLTF

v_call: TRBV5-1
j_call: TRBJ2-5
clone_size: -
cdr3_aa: CASSLEPYQETQYF

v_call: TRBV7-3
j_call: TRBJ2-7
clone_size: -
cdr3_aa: CASSWRGGPGEQYF

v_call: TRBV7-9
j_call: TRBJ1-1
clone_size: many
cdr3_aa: CASSRRAANTEAFF

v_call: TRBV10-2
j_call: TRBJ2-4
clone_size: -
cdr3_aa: CVSSSLGGKNIQYF

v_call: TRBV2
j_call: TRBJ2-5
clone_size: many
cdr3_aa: CASSDDSLGTQYF

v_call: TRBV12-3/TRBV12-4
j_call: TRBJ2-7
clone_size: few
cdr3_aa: CASSLSASGQHLLEQYF

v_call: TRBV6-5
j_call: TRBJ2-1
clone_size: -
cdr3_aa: CASSYGTGGYNEQFF

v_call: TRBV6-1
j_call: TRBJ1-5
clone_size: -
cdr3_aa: CTSSNPNQPQHF

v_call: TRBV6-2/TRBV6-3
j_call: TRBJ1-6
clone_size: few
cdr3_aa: CASSYLAGLGGSYNSPLHF

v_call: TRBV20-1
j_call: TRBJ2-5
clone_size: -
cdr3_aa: CSAPRLAGGRETQYF

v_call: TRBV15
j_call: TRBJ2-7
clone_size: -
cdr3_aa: CATSRDVAGQFYEQYF

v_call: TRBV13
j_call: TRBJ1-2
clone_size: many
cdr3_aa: CASSWRQGGPFYGYTF

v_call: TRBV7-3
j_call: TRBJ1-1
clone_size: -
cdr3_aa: CASSLDKDRAGTEAFF

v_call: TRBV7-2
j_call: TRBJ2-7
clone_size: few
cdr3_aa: CASTPLAGGFGQYF

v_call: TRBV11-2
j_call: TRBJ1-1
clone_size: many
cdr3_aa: CASSRRGFGVNTEAFF

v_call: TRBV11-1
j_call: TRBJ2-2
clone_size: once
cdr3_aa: CASSPRTSGAGAGELFF

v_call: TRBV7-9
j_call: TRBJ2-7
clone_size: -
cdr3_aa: CASSGGTYDYEQYF

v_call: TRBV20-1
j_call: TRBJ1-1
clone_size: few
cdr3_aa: CSVRRQGFTEAFF

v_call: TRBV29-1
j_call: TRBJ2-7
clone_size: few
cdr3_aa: CSVELEGAQYF

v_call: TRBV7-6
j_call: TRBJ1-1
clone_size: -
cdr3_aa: CASSHLWGNPGEAFF

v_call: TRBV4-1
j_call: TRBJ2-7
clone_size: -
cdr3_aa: CASSQLQLHEQYF

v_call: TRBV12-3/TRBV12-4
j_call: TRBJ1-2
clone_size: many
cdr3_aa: CASSLDGEYGYTF

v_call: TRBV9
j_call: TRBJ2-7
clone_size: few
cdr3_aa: CASSSRGGVDEQYF

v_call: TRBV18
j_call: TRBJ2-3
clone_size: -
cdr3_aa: CASSPTSGSGDTQYF

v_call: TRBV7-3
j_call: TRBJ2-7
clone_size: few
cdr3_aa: CASSPTGTPHEQYF

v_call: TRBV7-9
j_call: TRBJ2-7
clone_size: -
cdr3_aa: CASSLTGQGALSYEQYF

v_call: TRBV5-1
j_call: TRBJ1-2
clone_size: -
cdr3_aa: CASSVQGGDYGYTF

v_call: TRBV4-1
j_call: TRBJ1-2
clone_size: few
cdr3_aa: CASSPGGGANYGYTF

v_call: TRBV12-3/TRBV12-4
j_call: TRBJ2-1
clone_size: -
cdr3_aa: CASSLVLLAGGTTGEQFF

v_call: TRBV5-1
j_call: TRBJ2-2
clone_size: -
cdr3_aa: CASSSVYRASGSRLSTGELFF

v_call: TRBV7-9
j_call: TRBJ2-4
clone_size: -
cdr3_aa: CASSPLGVGRSIQYF